Described below is a single T cell receptor (beta chain) sequence and its context. Its antigen is not yet known. No much larger clonotype is one base removed from it; base qualities were not supplied. The source of the sample is a study of T cell responses to AZD1222 COVID-19 vaccine listed by TCRdb under 2021. Looking at the study overall: A total of approximately 230 trial participants underwent TCR sequencing, of whom some 210 received two doses of AZD1222 and around 25 received two doses of the MenACWY control vaccine. Trial participants were enrolled into age subgroups of 18-55, 56-69 and 70-plus years, which contained roughly 150, 30 and 60 TCR-sequenced participants, respectively.

The junction shows trimming of 5 bases on V and 8 bases on J, plus 15 bases between the germline ends. The germline V gene sets CDR1 to SGHTA and CDR2 to FQGTGA. Including cysteine and phenylalanine, the CDR3 has 13 amino acids. Only the CDR3 DNA stays, 39 bases, in frame from base 1. The time point tag for this specimen amounts to: sample from adult after SARS-CoV-2 infection, after symptom onset. Two convalescent COVID-19 patients, sampled after symptom onset from adults with prior SARS-CoV-2 infection, were also TCR-sequenced for comparison. Study-wide findings and limitations: Participants were mostly white British and included more females than males, and it was suggested by the authors that clonal diversity may have been underestimated. In the small 56-69-year group, the increase in depth fell short of significance, most likely because of low power. Vaccine-associated CD4 TCRs spanned the whole spike protein, with dominant responses in regions 160-218 and 743-854. Because no day 14 peak-response samples were available, the repertoires could be characterized only after the peak T cell response. A significant rise in spike-specific TCR breadth and depth was observed after two AZD1222 doses relative to day 0 and relative to MenACWY recipients. Reportedly, close to half of the unique spike-specific TCRs recognized epitopes lying outside the regions that are mutated in the B.1.351 and B.1.1.7 variants. Only five or six AZD1222 recipients were SARS-CoV-2 seropositive at baseline, limiting conclusions about previously exposed vaccinees.

The CDR3 regions of human TCRbeta chains were analyzed by immunosequencing. In the authors' own workflow: TCRs in the repertoires were matched against a reference library of SARS-CoV-2-specific TCRs that had been generated with the MIRA antigen-specificity platform. Breadth was defined as the fraction of unique TCRs that were SARS-CoV-2-associated. Depth was defined as the fraction of total T cells that were SARS-CoV-2-associated. Using the MIRA data, every spike-specific TCR was mapped to the spike region that the TCR reacted to and assigned to either a CD4 or a CD8 class. Log10-transformed breadth and depth values were compared by one-way ANOVA with Sidak's multiple comparisons tests. The clones in this table, taken by TCRdb from immuneACCESS, are in-frame only. Not every clone is retained; where verified, under half of the shortfall comes from an unresolved V gene, and the cause of the rest is unknown. V and J calls plus clone size are reproduced from that table; the DNA served to infer D and trimming. The sample contains roughly 150,000 clones, 80% to 90% of them found a single time. Just under 7% of the sample is taken by the ten largest.

The TCR originated in an adult who had recovered from COVID-19. Sequencing was performed on peripheral blood, taken after recovery from COVID-19. The chain uses TRBV7-3 and TRBJ1-2; TRBD1 is a weak D gene call, 5 bases matching. The CDR3 corresponds to CASSPSGGLGYTF. DNA sequence: TGTGCCAGCAGCCCCAGCGGGGGTCTAGGCTACACCTTC.